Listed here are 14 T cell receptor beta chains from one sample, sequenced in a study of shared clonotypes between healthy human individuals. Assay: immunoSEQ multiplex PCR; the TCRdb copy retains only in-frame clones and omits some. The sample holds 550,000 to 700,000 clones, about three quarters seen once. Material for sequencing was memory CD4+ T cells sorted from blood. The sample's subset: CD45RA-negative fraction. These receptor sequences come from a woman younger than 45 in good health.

CDR3 sequence (DNA): TGTGCCAGCAGCTTGTTAGGGACAGCAAATCAGCCCCAGCATTTT. Amino acids: CASSLLGTANQPQHF. This chain links TRBV5-5 with TRBJ1-5; TRBD1 aligns across 7 bases. CDR1 and CDR2 (germline): SGHKS, YYEKEE (reference sequence). The J segment lost 4 bases and the V segment lost 1 base, leaving 5 bases of the junction unmatched. This CDR3 is built from 15 residues. Full variable domain (outside the CDR3, taken from reference TRBV5-5 and TRBJ1-5): DAGVTQSPTHLIKTRGQQVTLRCSPISGHKSVSWYQQVLGQGPQFIFQYYEKEERGRGNFPDRFSARQFPNYSSELNVNALLLGDSALYLCASSLLGTANQPQHFGDGTRLSIL.

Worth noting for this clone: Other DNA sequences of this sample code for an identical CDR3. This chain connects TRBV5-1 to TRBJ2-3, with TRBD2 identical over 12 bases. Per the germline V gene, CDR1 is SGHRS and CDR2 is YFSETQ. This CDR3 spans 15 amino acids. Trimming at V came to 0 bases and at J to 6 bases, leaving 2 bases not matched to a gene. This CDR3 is CASSLGLAGADTQYF. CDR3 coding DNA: TGCGCCAGCAGCTTGGGACTAGCGGGAGCCGATACGCAGTATTTT.

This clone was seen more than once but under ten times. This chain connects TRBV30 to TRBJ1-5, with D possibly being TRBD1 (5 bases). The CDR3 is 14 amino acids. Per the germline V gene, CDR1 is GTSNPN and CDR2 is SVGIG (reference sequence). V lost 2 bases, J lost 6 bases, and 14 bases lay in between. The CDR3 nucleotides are TGTGCCTGGAGTAGGGACGGTTTATTTCAGCCCCAGCATTTT. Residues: CAWSRDGLFQPQHF. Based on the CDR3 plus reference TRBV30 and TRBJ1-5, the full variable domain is SQTIHQWPATLVQPVGSPLSLECTVEGTSNPNLYWYRQAAGRGLQLLFYSVGIGQISSEVPQNLSASRPQDRQFILSSKKLLLSDSGFYLCAWSRDGLFQPQHFGDGTRLSIL.

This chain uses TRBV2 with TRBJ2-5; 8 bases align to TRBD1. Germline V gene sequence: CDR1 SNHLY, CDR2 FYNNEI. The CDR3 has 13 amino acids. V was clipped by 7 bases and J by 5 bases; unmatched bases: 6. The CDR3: CASTRQGRETQYF. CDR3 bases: TGTGCCAGCACAAGACAGGGGCGGGAGACCCAGTACTTC.

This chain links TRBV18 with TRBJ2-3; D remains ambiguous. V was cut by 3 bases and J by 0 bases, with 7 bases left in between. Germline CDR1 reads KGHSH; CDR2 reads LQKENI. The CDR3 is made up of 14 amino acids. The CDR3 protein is CASSPAISTDTQYF. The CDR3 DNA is TGTGCCAGCTCACCGGCGATAAGCACAGATACGCAGTATTTT.

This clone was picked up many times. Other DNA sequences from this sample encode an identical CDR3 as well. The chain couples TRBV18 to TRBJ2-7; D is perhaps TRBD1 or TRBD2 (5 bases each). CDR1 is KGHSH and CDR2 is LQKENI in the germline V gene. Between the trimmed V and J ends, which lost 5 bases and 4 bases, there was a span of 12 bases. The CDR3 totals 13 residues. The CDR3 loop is CASSRGSGYEQYF. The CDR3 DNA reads TGTGCCAGCTCAAGAGGGTCAGGGTACGAGCAGTACTTC.

The CDR3 bases are TGTGCCAGTAGTATAGTGGGGAGGGACCAGCCCCAGCATTTT. It specifies CASSIVGRDQPQHF. V gene TRBV19 combines with J gene TRBJ1-5; maybe TRBD1 (5 bases). The CDR3 contains 14 residues. CDR1 is LNHDA, CDR2 SQIVND, per germline (reference sequence). Trimming removed 1 base from V and 7 bases from J, with 11 bases in between. Combining the CDR3 with reference TRBV19 and TRBJ1-5 gives the whole variable domain DGGITQSPKYLFRKEGQNVTLSCEQNLNHDAMYWYRQDPGQGLRLIYYSQIVNDFQKGDIAEGYSVSREKKESFPLTVTSAQKNPTAFYLCASSIVGRDQPQHFGDGTRLSIL.

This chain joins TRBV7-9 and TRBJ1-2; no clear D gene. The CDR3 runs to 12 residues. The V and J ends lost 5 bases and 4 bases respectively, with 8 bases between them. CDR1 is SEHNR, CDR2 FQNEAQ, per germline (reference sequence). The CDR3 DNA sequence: TGTGCCAGCAGCCCCTCGCGCTATGGCTACACCTTC. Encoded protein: CASSPSRYGYTF.

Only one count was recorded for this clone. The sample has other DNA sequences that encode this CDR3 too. CDR3 residues: CASSLDALSNQPQHF. CDR3 bases: TGTGCCAGCAGCCTTGACGCTCTTAGCAATCAGCCCCAGCATTTT. The chain uses TRBV7-2 and TRBJ1-5; D is uncertain. Germline loops: CDR1 SGHTA, CDR2 FQGNSA. The CDR3 contains 15 residues. V lost 5 bases, J lost 0 bases, and 11 bases lay in between.

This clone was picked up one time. The CDR3 coding sequence is TGTGCCAGCAGTTTATCCGGGGCGGGACCCTACGAGCAGTACTTC. It codes for CASSLSGAGPYEQYF. The chain joins TRBV27 to TRBJ2-7, with D possibly matching TRBD2 (6 bases). Trimming took off 0 bases at V and 2 bases at J, with 11 bases between the two ends. The germline gives CDR1 MNHEY, CDR2 SMNVEV (reference sequence). CDR3 length equals 15 residues.

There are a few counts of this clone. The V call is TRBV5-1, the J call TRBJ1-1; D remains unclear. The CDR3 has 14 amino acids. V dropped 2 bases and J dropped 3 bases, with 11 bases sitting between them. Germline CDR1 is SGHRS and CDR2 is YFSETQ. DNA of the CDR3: TGCGCCAGCAGCTTTTACGGGGTTGACACTGAAGCTTTCTTT. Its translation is CASSFYGVDTEAFF. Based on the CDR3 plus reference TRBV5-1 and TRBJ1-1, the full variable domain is KAGVTQTPRYLIKTRGQQVTLSCSPISGHRSVSWYQQTPGQGLQFLFEYFSETQRNKGNFPGRFSGRQFSNSRSEMNVSTLELGDSALYLCASSFYGVDTEAFFGQGTRLTVV.

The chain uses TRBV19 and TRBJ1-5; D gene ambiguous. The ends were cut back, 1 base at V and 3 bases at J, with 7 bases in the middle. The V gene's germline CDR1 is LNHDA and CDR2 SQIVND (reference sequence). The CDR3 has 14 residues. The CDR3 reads CASSIGEYNQPQHF. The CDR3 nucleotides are TGTGCCAGTAGTATAGGGGAATACAATCAGCCCCAGCATTTT.

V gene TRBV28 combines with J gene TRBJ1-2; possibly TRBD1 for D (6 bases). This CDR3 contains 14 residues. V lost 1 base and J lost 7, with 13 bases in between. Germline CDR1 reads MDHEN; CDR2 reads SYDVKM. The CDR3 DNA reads TGTGCCAGCAGTTTATCTGGGGGCAGGGGTGGCTACACCTTC. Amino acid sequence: CASSLSGGRGGYTF.

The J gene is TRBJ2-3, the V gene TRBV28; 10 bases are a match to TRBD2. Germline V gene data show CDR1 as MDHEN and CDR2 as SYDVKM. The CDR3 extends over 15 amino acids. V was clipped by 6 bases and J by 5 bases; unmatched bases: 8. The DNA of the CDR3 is TGTGCCAGCAGGGGCGGGACTAGCGCACAAGATACGCAGTATTTT. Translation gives CASRGGTSAQDTQYF.